The clone carrying this T cell receptor (beta chain) was counted between two and nine times. Its antigen is not known. The data derive from a study of early T cells in non-severe SARS-CoV-2 infection. About the study: Sequenced material consisted of bulk RNA (from unsorted whole blood), and chains were unpaired.

Overall study results and limits: A preference for anti-spike CD8 responses marked VDJdb matching, which missed private and CD4 specificities.

Germline V lookup: CDR1 ENHRY, CDR2 SYGVKD. CDR3 size: 15 residues. Trimming removed 2 bases at V and 2 bases at J, with 10 bases between. Unique molecular identifiers were affixed to single, distinct cDNA molecules. Each CDR3 protein gets one entry after TCRdb re-called the 5' RACE reads with MiXCR. The repertoire consists of some 80,000 distinct CDR3 sequences, with about 12% occurring once and the leading ten covering approximately 7%. The receptor comes from an adult who was a healthcare worker with PCR-confirmed SARS-CoV-2 infection or an uninfected control (not recorded which). The chain links TRBV10-3 to TRBJ2-1; D is unclear. Sample: whole blood. CDR3 nucleotides: TGTGCCATCAGTGAGAGAGAAGTAGCCTACAATGAGCAGTTCTTC. It codes for CAISEREVAYNEQFF.